The 32 T cell receptor beta chains below all came from one sample that was sequenced in a study of blood T cells in healthy people across ages. Together with a sample-barcoded 5' primer, a J-beta primer mix was included in a second PCR lasting about 6 to 11 cycles. TCRdb passed the 5' RACE reads through MiXCR, listing each CDR3 protein once. The top ten clones hold roughly a tenth of a sample with over 700,000 distinct CDR3 sequences, around 25% of them seen once. A further study also used this sample, focusing on T cells of mothers and their children.

Sequencing was done on a sample of blood. Every receptor here comes from a boy younger than 18 in good health.

This clonotype has ten or more counts. The CDR3 region is CATSDDTFTLSTDTQYF. CDR3 DNA: TGTGCCACCAGTGATGACACCTTCACACTTAGCACAGATACGCAGTATTTT. The chain combines TRBV24-1 with TRBJ2-3, with D unresolved. V was trimmed by 3 bases and J by 0 bases, leaving 15 bases between them. Germline CDR1 is KGHDR and CDR2 is SFDVKD. The length of the CDR3 is 17 residues.

This clonotype was found a few times. The chain has TRBV29-1 and TRBJ2-5; D not resolved. From germline, CDR1 is SQVTM and CDR2 ANQGSEA. Trimming stripped 1 base from V and 5 bases from J, with 11 bases between. The CDR3 has 13 amino acids. The CDR3 reads CSVEGRAQETQYF. CDR3 nucleotide sequence: TGCAGCGTTGAAGGGAGAGCCCAGGAGACCCAGTACTTC.

This chain connects TRBV5-6 to TRBJ1-4, with D possibly TRBD1 on 6 matching bases. The CDR3 is 15 residues long. CDR1 SGHDT and CDR2 YYEEEE come from the germline V gene. Trimming took 4 bases from V and 7 from J, leaving 17 bases between them. CDR3 amino acids: CASSNSGVRGEKLFF. The CDR3 DNA reads as TGTGCCAGCAGCAACTCAGGGGTCCGCGGTGAAAAACTGTTTTTT.

This clonotype was counted only a few times. The J gene is TRBJ2-5, the V gene TRBV20-1; 9 nucleotides match TRBD2. CDR1 and CDR2 (germline): DFQATT, SNEGSKA (reference sequence). The J segment lost 5 bases and the V segment lost 1 base, leaving 8 bases of the junction unmatched. The CDR3 consists of 15 residues. The CDR3 DNA is TGCAGTGCTAGAGGGCAGATAGCGGGAGTGGAGACCCAGTACTTC. Its translation is CSARGQIAGVETQYF.

This clonotype turned up a few times. V gene TRBV4-2 combines with J gene TRBJ1-2, with D possibly TRBD1 on 5 matching bases. The CDR3 has 13 amino acids. Looked up from germline, CDR1 is LGHNA and CDR2 is YNFKEQ. The V gene lost 3 bases and the J gene lost 6 bases, with 11 bases spanning the gap. The CDR3: CASSHRSGDGYTF. The CDR3 DNA reads as TGTGCCAGCAGCCACCGATCGGGGGATGGCTACACCTTC.

This clonotype was detected only a few times. This chain uses TRBV28 with TRBJ2-3, with 11 positions matching TRBD2. Looked up from germline, CDR1 is MDHEN and CDR2 is SYDVKM. The CDR3 covers 15 residues. The V segment lost 5 bases and the J segment 6 bases; nucleotides outside the gene matches: 7. CDR3 sequence reads: CASSPTSGKFDTQYF. CDR3 coding DNA: TGTGCCAGCAGTCCGACTAGCGGGAAGTTTGATACGCAGTATTTT.

The gene calls are TRBV4-3 and TRBJ2-1; 10 bases match TRBD2. CDR1 is LGHNA and CDR2 is YSLEER in the germline V gene. The CDR3 totals 16 residues. The J segment lost 4 bases and the V segment lost 4 bases, leaving 7 bases of the junction unmatched. The CDR3: CASSPSPSGGYNEQFF. The CDR3, as DNA: TGCGCCAGCAGCCCATCTCCTAGCGGGGGATACAATGAGCAGTTCTTC.

J is TRBJ2-5 and V is TRBV20-1; 10 positions match TRBD2. Germline values: CDR1 DFQATT, CDR2 SNEGSKA (reference sequence). The CDR3 is 13 residues long. As DNA, the CDR3 is TGCACGGGAAGACTAGCGGGCCAAGAGACCCAGTACTTC. The encoded protein is CTGRLAGQETQYF.

The V and J genes are TRBV27 and TRBJ1-5; a weak D match, TRBD1 (6 bases). Trimming pared 5 bases from V and 5 bases from J, leaving 13 bases between. Germline V CDR1 and CDR2: MNHEY, SMNVEV (reference sequence). The CDR3 sequence is 14 residues long. DNA of the CDR3: TGTGCCAGCAGTGCCTCAACAGGGTATCAGCCCCAGCATTTT. It encodes CASSASTGYQPQHF.

This clonotype was seen a handful of times. One end of the junction varies from germline; a read error may be responsible. This chain uses TRBV19 with TRBJ2-1; tentatively, D is TRBD2 (6 bases). From germline, CDR1 is LNHDA and CDR2 SQIVND (reference sequence). The CDR3 covers 15 residues. The CDR3 nucleotides read TGTGCTAGTAGTATACTGGGACTCGGAGACAATGAGCAGTTCTTC. Amino acids: CASSILGLGDNEQFF. The variable domain in full, with the rest retrieved from reference TRBV19 and TRBJ2-1, is DGGITQSPKYLFRKEGQNVTLSCEQNLNHDAMYWYRQDPGQGLRLIYYSQIVNDFQKGDIAEGYSVSREKKESFPLTVTSAQKNPTAFYLCASSILGLGDNEQFFGPGTRLTVL.

The chain joins TRBV20-1 to TRBJ2-1, with 11 bases identical to TRBD2. This CDR3 is built from 15 residues. Unmatched junction bases numbered 5, after V lost 3 bases and J lost 4 bases. The germline V gene has CDR1 DFQATT and CDR2 SNEGSKA (reference sequence). DNA of the CDR3: TGCAGTGCTAGTAATCTAGCGGGAGGTTACAATGAGCAGTTCTTC. Translated, it gives CSASNLAGGYNEQFF.

The chain combines TRBV12-3 or TRBV12-4 with TRBJ2-3, with 8 bases that match TRBD2. The CDR3 runs to 16 residues. V dropped 5 bases and J dropped 0; count of bases not matched to a gene: 7. The CDR3 DNA reads as TGTGCCAGCAGTGCCTTTAGCGGGGTGAGCACAGATACGCAGTATTTT. Its protein is CASSAFSGVSTDTQYF.

This clonotype was detected a few times. The chain joins TRBV6-2 or TRBV6-3 to TRBJ2-7; 9 positions agree with TRBD2. V shed 5 bases and J 2 bases; nucleotides not matched to a gene: 4. In germline, CDR1 is MNHEY, CDR2 SVGEGT. The CDR3 length is 14 residues. Here the CDR3 reads CASSLVAGAYEQYF. For the CDR3, the DNA is TGTGCCAGCAGTCTAGTAGCGGGGGCCTACGAGCAGTACTTC.

In this sample, this clonotype turned up a few times. The J gene is TRBJ2-7, the V gene TRBV5-1; 12 bases map to TRBD1. This CDR3 has 18 amino acids. V was pared by 2 bases and J by 1 base, with 10 bases of the junction left unmatched. CDR1 and CDR2 (germline): SGHRS, YFSETQ. The DNA for the CDR3 is TGCGCCAGCAGCTTTTCCGGGACAGGGGGCCTTCCGTCCTACGAGCAGTACTTC. Protein sequence: CASSFSGTGGLPSYEQYF.

This clonotype was counted a few times. The CDR3 protein is CASRFIQVDSPLHF. For the CDR3, the DNA is TGTGCAAGTCGCTTTATACAGGTGGATTCACCCCTCCACTTT. This chain joins TRBV12-2 and TRBJ1-6; the table calls TRBD1, which could not be checked here. TRBV12-2 is shown as a pseudogene. The CDR3 runs to 14 residues.

This clonotype was seen a few times. This chain connects TRBV20-1 to TRBJ2-3; D is ambiguous. Trimming left V 2 bases short and J 5 bases short, with 8 bases between. This CDR3 spans 12 amino acids. CDR1 and CDR2 (germline): DFQATT, SNEGSKA (reference sequence). CDR3 sequence reads: CSARKTIDTQYF. DNA of the CDR3: TGCAGTGCTAGAAAGACGATAGATACGCAGTATTTT.

The V and J genes are TRBV11-3 and TRBJ1-1, with a weak D call TRBD1 (6 bases). CDR1 SGHNT and CDR2 YENEEA come from the germline V gene. This CDR3 is 13 amino acids long. The V end was cut by 9 bases, the J end by 5 bases, with 16 bases between. The DNA of the CDR3 is TGTGCCAGTAGGGGAGGGGGTGTGACTGAAGCTTTCTTT. Translating gives CASRGGGVTEAFF.

The rearrangement uses TRBV3-1 and TRBJ2-3; 9 bases are shared with TRBD2. From germline, CDR1 is LGHDT and CDR2 YNNKEL (reference sequence). Trimming took 7 bases from V and 0 from J; bases not matched to a gene: 8. The CDR3 loop spans 16 amino acids. This CDR3 reads CASKIAGAISTDTQYF. CDR3 nucleotides: TGTGCCAGCAAAATAGCGGGAGCTATCAGCACAGATACGCAGTATTTT.

The chain links TRBV20-1 to TRBJ1-4; D remains unclear. The germline V and J ends were trimmed by 5 bases and 3 bases, with 13 bases remaining between them. The germline V gene has CDR1 DFQATT and CDR2 SNEGSKA (reference sequence). There are 14 residues in the CDR3. For the CDR3, the DNA is TGCAGTGCTCAAGAGCGGACGGCTAATGAAAAACTGTTTTTT. Translated: CSAQERTANEKLFF.

This rearrangement joins TRBV20-1 to TRBJ2-1; D uncertain. This CDR3 is built from 14 residues. In germline, CDR1 is DFQATT, CDR2 SNEGSKA (reference sequence). V was pared by 2 bases and J by 0 bases, with 8 bases between. CDR3 region: CSARNLSSYNEQFF. As DNA, the CDR3 is TGCAGTGCTAGAAACTTAAGCTCCTACAATGAGCAGTTCTTC.

This clonotype has just a few counts. J is TRBJ2-3 and V is TRBV12-3 or TRBV12-4; no clear D. The germline V and J ends were trimmed by 3 bases and 2 bases, with 9 bases remaining between them. This CDR3 contains 14 residues. CDR3 amino acids: CASSFGQNTDTQYF. As DNA, the CDR3 is TGTGCCAGCAGTTTTGGGCAGAACACAGATACGCAGTATTTT.

A note on this clonotype: At one end, the junction sequence differs from germline, possibly due to a read error. The chain has TRBV14 and TRBJ2-5; no clear D. The CDR3 runs to 14 residues. Looked up from germline, CDR1 is SGHDN and CDR2 is FVKESK. The CDR3 DNA reads as TGTGCCAGCAACCAAGATAGTTTCGGTGAGACCCAGTACTTC. Amino acids: CASNQDSFGETQYF.

V usage is TRBV6-2 or TRBV6-3 and J usage is TRBJ2-7; D unresolved. The germline V gene encodes CDR1 MNHEY and CDR2 SVGEGT. Trimming shortened V by 5 bases and J by 5 bases, and 19 bases separated the two germline ends. CDR3 length: 15 amino acids. CDR3 protein: CASSRLVLPSNEQYF. CDR3 nucleotide sequence: TGTGCCAGCAGTCGACTGGTCCTCCCAAGCAACGAGCAGTACTTC.

The chain has TRBV28 and TRBJ2-5; 9 nucleotides line up with TRBD2. Germline CDR1 and CDR2: MDHEN and SYDVKM. The length of the CDR3 is 19 residues. J lost 0 bases, V lost 1 base, and 12 bases had no gene match. The CDR3: CASSLLSLRLAVNQETQYF. CDR3 nucleotides: TGTGCCAGCAGTTTATTATCCCTCAGACTAGCGGTTAACCAAGAGACCCAGTACTTC.

This rearrangement joins TRBV4-2 to TRBJ2-1; no definite D call. V was clipped by 0 bases and J by 2 bases, with 11 bases between them. Germline V lookup: CDR1 LGHNA, CDR2 YNFKEQ. This CDR3 is built from 16 residues. CDR3 sequence (DNA): TGTGCCAGCAGCCAAGAGGTTCAGGACGCCTACAATGAGCAGTTCTTC. Encoded protein: CASSQEVQDAYNEQFF.

This clonotype was observed a few times. The chain is built from TRBV11-3 and TRBJ2-7; no definite D call. Germline CDR1 and CDR2: SGHNT and YENEEA. V lost 5 bases to trimming and J lost 6 bases, with 11 bases between them. There are 12 residues in the CDR3. DNA for the CDR3: TGTGCCAGCAGCCCCCTCCCGGGCGAGCAGTACTTC. Translating it yields CASSPLPGEQYF. Full variable domain (rest looked up from reference TRBV11-3 and TRBJ2-7): EAGVVQSPRYKIIEKKQPVAFWCNPISGHNTLYWYLQNLGQGPELLIRYENEEAVDDSQLPKDRFSAERLKGVDSTLKIQPAELGDSAVYLCASSPLPGEQYFGPGTRLTVT.

This chain connects TRBV7-9 to TRBJ2-3; TRBD2 matches at 10 bases. This CDR3 has 15 amino acids. Looked up from germline, CDR1 is SEHNR and CDR2 is FQNEAQ (reference sequence). J gave up 6 bases and V 5 bases, and 8 bases lay outside the gene matches. This chain's CDR3 is CASSDLAGVRDTQYF. CDR3 nucleotide sequence: TGTGCCAGCAGCGACCTAGCGGGAGTACGGGATACGCAGTATTTT.

This chain connects TRBV5-8 to TRBJ2-5; TRBD1 matches 8 bases. The J call may be wrong; the DNA end is better matched by TRBJ2-1. Per germline, CDR1 SGHTS and CDR2 YDEGEE. The CDR3 runs 12 residues. The CDR3 here is CASSQRQGRQFF. The CDR3 DNA sequence: TGTGCCAGCAGCCAAAGACAGGGGCGGCAGTTCTTC.

This chain uses TRBV5-1 with TRBJ2-7; 7 positions match TRBD1. J gave up 2 bases and V 4 bases, and 12 bases lay outside the gene matches. The CDR3 runs to 16 residues. Germline V lookup: CDR1 SGHRS, CDR2 YFSETQ. CDR3 nucleotide sequence: TGCGCCAGCAGCAAGGGGGCCGACTACCAGCCCTACGAGCAGTACTTC. Translated: CASSKGADYQPYEQYF.

This clonotype has only a few counts. The chain has TRBV3-1 and TRBJ2-2; the D gene is possibly TRBD2 (6 bases). This CDR3 spans 16 amino acids. Germline CDR1 LGHDT, CDR2 YNNKEL (reference sequence). V was pared by 0 bases and J by 0 bases, with 8 bases between. The CDR3, as DNA: TGTGCCAGCAGCCAAGATTCGGGAGCGAACACCGGGGAGCTGTTTTTT. As protein: CASSQDSGANTGELFF.

This clonotype was observed a handful of times. This chain connects TRBV7-9 to TRBJ1-6, with 9 positions matching TRBD1. The CDR3 is 16 amino acids. Germline V gives CDR1 SEHNR, CDR2 FQNEAQ (reference sequence). V gave up 5 bases and J gave up 10 bases; unmatched junction bases: 12. CDR3 sequence: CASSPPYTGGESPLHF. CDR3 bases: TGTGCCAGCAGCCCACCATATACAGGGGGCGAGTCACCCCTCCACTTT.

The chain links TRBV19 to TRBJ2-2, with 9 bases that match TRBD2. From germline, CDR1 is LNHDA and CDR2 SQIVND (reference sequence). The CDR3 is 14 residues long. The V and J ends lost 5 bases and 5 bases, in that order; junction bases with no gene match: 3. CDR3 coding DNA: TGTGCCAGTAGTGCCAGCGGGGGGACCGGGGAGCTGTTTTTT. This gives the protein CASSASGGTGELFF.